This T cell receptor beta chain derives from a study of post-analysis software for immune sequencing data. Across the study: Relapsing-remitting, secondary progressive and progressive-relapsing forms of multiple sclerosis all featured among disease courses.

The V gene's germline CDR1 is MNHEY and CDR2 SMNVEV (reference sequence). The CDR3 consists of 16 residues. V was shortened by 5 bases and J by 2 bases, with 19 bases between the two germline ends. Worth noting for this clonotype: Its specificity is not known.

Study-wide points: TRBV5-6, TRBV5-1 and TRBV20-1 were among 4 or 5 TRBV segments more frequent in patients than controls. Normalized Chao1 diversity was significantly lower in multiple sclerosis patients than in controls.

Tagging with unique molecular identifiers was a feature of the TCR beta cDNA libraries. It was from roughly 1 to 10 million T cells that some 500,000 cDNA molecules came. TCRdb re-analysed the PCR reads in MiXCR, keeping a single row per CDR3 protein. The sample holds roughly 800,000 distinct CDR3 sequences; about half are singletons and the top ten take around 4.7%. Sample: blood. The sequence was obtained from a girl aged 10 to 17 with multiple sclerosis. This rearrangement joins TRBV27 to TRBJ2-7; the D is unclear. The CDR3 bases are TGTGCCAGCAGTCCGGTAGTCGAGCGACGGACCTACGAGCAGTACTTC. Its translation is CASSPVVERRTYEQYF.